A selection of T cell receptor beta chains follows, all from one sample in a study of molecular identifiers for immune sequencing clone quantification. TCRdb itself ran the PCR reads through MiXCR, one entry per CDR3 protein. The data show around 470,000 distinct CDR3 sequences, with over 20% seen just once and around 0.84% held by the top ten. The sequencing input was naive CD8+ T cells from blood, with Jurkat cell RNA spiked in. These receptors all stem from a human donor in good health. Some libraries in this study had Jurkat cell RNA spiked in. Both conserved end residues are part of each CDR3. The D gene is left open where the match is weak. Clone size is stated in some rows and not others, as once, few, many or a class when expanded.

d_gene,v_gene,j_gene,abundance,CDR3aa,CDR3nt
TRBD2,TRBV6-5,TRBJ2-1,many,CASRRASGSSYYNEQFF,TGTGCCAGCAGAAGGGCTAGCGGGAGTTCCTACTACAATGAGCAGTTCTTC
TRBD2,TRBV14,TRBJ2-7,many,CASSQDALAGGENYEQYF,TGTGCCAGCAGCCAAGATGCCCTAGCGGGGGGTGAGAACTACGAGCAGTACTTC
TRBD1,TRBV29-1,TRBJ2-7,many,CSVAPGQGPYEQYF,TGCAGCGTAGCCCCGGGACAGGGGCCCTACGAGCAGTACTTC
-,TRBV4-3,TRBJ2-6,many,CASSQGVSGANVLTF,TGCGCCAGCAGCCAAGGAGTGTCTGGGGCCAACGTCCTGACTTTC
-,TRBV5-1,TRBJ1-3,many,CASSSSPPGTSGNTIYF,TGCGCCAGCAGTTCTTCCCCCCCTGGCACCTCTGGAAACACCATATATTTT
TRBD1,TRBV6-5,TRBJ2-1,-,CASSYTGVDYNEQFF,TGTGCCAGCAGTTACACAGGGGTTGATTACAATGAGCAGTTCTTC
-,TRBV5-5,TRBJ2-4,many,CASSLDVTTSSIQYF,TGTGCCAGCAGCTTGGATGTTACTACCTCAAGCATTCAGTACTTC
-,TRBV28,TRBJ1-6,-,CASNAGQNNSPLHF,TGTGCCAGCAATGCGGGACAAAATAATTCGCCCCTCCACTTT
-,TRBV12-5,TRBJ1-2,-,CASGLARDGYGYTF,TGTGCTAGTGGTTTGGCTCGGGACGGCTATGGCTACACCTTC
-,TRBV6-5,TRBJ2-2,-,CASSNVNTGELFF,TGTGCCAGCAGTAACGTGAACACCGGGGAGCTGTTTTTT